Each of the 4 T cell receptor beta chains below was sequenced from the same sample in a study of blood T cell repertoires in COVID-19. Profiling relied on immunoSEQ multiplex PCR, and the TCRdb table lists in-frame clones only, not all of them. The table lists approximately 280,000 clones, 70% to 85% of them singletons. Sequenced sample: peripheral blood. These receptors came from a human donor with COVID-19, enrolled during active disease. The donor label of this sample is uncertain.

The V gene is TRBV7-2, the J gene TRBJ1-5; D not certain. Germline V lookup: CDR1 SGHTA, CDR2 FQGNSA. The CDR3 has 15 residues. V was pared by 7 bases and J by 4 bases, with 17 bases between. CDR3: CASTLDGGSNQPQHF. DNA for the CDR3: TGTGCCAGCACCTTGGACGGAGGATCAAATCAGCCCCAGCATTTT.

The chain couples TRBV12-3 or TRBV12-4 to TRBJ1-1; 10 nucleotides line up with TRBD1. Unmatched junction bases numbered 7, after V lost 5 bases and J lost 10 bases. The CDR3 has 13 amino acids. The CDR3 spells CASSLRRTGGAFF. CDR3 sequence (DNA): TGTGCCAGCAGTCTCCGGCGGACAGGGGGAGCTTTCTTT.

This sequence joins TRBV11-2 and TRBJ2-5, with TRBD2 as a possible D gene (7 bases). The CDR3 totals 17 residues. Germline CDR1 is SGHAT and CDR2 is FQNNGV. Trimming took 4 bases from V and 4 from J, leaving 22 bases between them. The CDR3 region has the DNA TGTGCCAGCAGCTCAGGGGACACCGGACTAGTGAGAGAGACCCAGTACTTC. Translation gives CASSSGDTGLVRETQYF. The full variable domain, with the rest looked up from reference TRBV11-2 and TRBJ2-5, is EAGVAQSPRYKIIEKRQSVAFWCNPISGHATLYWYQQILGQGPKLLIQFQNNGVVDDSQLPKDRFSAERLKGVDSTLKIQPAKLEDSAVYLCASSSGDTGLVRETQYFGPGTRLLVL.

This sequence joins TRBV19 and TRBJ1-2; unclear D gene. The length of the CDR3 is 13 residues. Germline values: CDR1 LNHDA, CDR2 SQIVND (reference sequence). The V end was cut by 4 bases, the J end by 4 bases, with 10 bases between. The CDR3 spells CASSRRRGYGYTF. DNA for the CDR3: TGTGCCAGTAGTAGACGGCGGGGCTATGGCTACACCTTC.